Following are 12 T cell receptor beta chains from one sample sequenced in a study of blood T cell repertoires in COVID-19. Only in-frame clones appear in the TCRdb table, and some are missing; sequencing was by immunoSEQ multiplex PCR. This sample has over 200,000 clones, with 89% found just once. Specimen: peripheral blood. These TCRs come from a man aged 55-75 years who had recovered from COVID-19.

The genes are TRBV6-5 and TRBJ2-7, with 7 bases aligning to TRBD2. The germline gives CDR1 MNHEY, CDR2 SVGAGI. The CDR3 spans 11 residues. The V segment lost 7 bases and the J segment 4 bases; nucleotides outside the gene matches: 1. The DNA of the CDR3 is TGTGCCAGCACTAGCGGATACGAGCAGTACTTC. Its protein is CASTSGYEQYF.

The genes are TRBV19 and TRBJ1-4; the match to TRBD1 covers 7 bases. J gave up 6 bases and V 9 bases, and 10 bases lay outside the gene matches. Per the germline V gene, CDR1 is LNHDA and CDR2 is SQIVND (reference sequence). The CDR3 length is 14 residues. The CDR3 nucleotides read TGTGCCAGCCTCCAAAGGGGGCGAGATGAAAAACTGTTTTTT. Protein sequence: CASLQRGRDEKLFF.

The chain links TRBV28 to TRBJ1-6, with D possibly TRBD1 on 6 matching bases. The V and J ends lost 0 bases and 7 bases respectively, with 13 bases between them. Germline CDR1 reads MDHEN; CDR2 reads SYDVKM. The CDR3 spans 16 residues. The CDR3 is CASSLWAGARNSPLHF. CDR3 nucleotides: TGTGCCAGCAGTTTATGGGCGGGGGCCAGGAATTCACCCCTCCACTTT. The full variable domain, rest sourced from reference TRBV28 and TRBJ1-6, is DVKVTQSSRYLVKRTGEKVFLECVQDMDHENMFWYRQDPGLGLRLIYFSYDVKMKEKGDIPEGYSVSREKKERFSLILESASTNQTSMYLCASSLWAGARNSPLHFGNGTRLTVT.

This sequence joins TRBV6-6 and TRBJ2-5; D unclear. The CDR3 is made up of 10 amino acids. The V gene lost 8 bases and the J gene lost 5 bases, with 6 bases spanning the gap. Germline V gene lookup returns CDR1 MNHNY and CDR2 SVGAGI (reference sequence). The CDR3 DNA is TGTGCCAGCGAGTTTGAGACCCAGTACTTC. This gives the protein CASEFETQYF.

The rearrangement links TRBV30 to TRBJ1-3; 7 bases line up with TRBD1. From germline, CDR1 is GTSNPN and CDR2 SVGIG (reference sequence). The CDR3 runs 15 residues. The V and J ends lost 2 bases and 0 bases, in that order; junction bases with no gene match: 4. DNA for the CDR3: TGTGCCTGGAGTAGGACAGGATTCTCTGGAAACACCATATATTTT. Protein sequence: CAWSRTGFSGNTIYF.

V gene TRBV28 combines with J gene TRBJ1-5; 8 positions agree with TRBD1. CDR3 length: 15 residues. V was pared by 1 base and J by 4 bases, with 3 bases of the junction left unmatched. Germline lookup yields CDR1 MDHEN and CDR2 SYDVKM. The CDR3 DNA follows: TGTGCCAGCAGTTTATCCGACAGGGGTAATCAGCCCCAGCATTTT. Its protein product is CASSLSDRGNQPQHF.

This clone was detected once. The chain joins TRBV7-8 to TRBJ2-7; TRBD1 matches at 10 bases. V shed 5 bases and J 6 bases; nucleotides not matched to a gene: 7. Germline V gene lookup returns CDR1 SGHVS and CDR2 FQNEAQ. CDR3 length: 14 residues. CDR3 sequence reads: CASSPGTGETEQYF. The CDR3 DNA sequence: TGTGCCAGCAGCCCCGGGACAGGGGAAACCGAGCAGTACTTC.

CDR3 loop: CASSPDSMNTEAFF. CDR3 coding DNA: TGTGCCAGCTCACCGGACAGTATGAACACTGAAGCTTTCTTT. The rearrangement uses TRBV18 and TRBJ1-1; D may be TRBD1 (6 bases). Germline assignment: CDR1 KGHSH and CDR2 LQKENI. Trimming left V 3 bases short and J 0 bases short, with 8 bases between. CDR3 length: 14 residues.

The rearrangement links TRBV6-5 to TRBJ1-2; no definite D call. Germline V gene lookup returns CDR1 MNHEY and CDR2 SVGAGI. The CDR3 spans 12 residues. Trimming shortened V by 6 bases and J by 2 bases, and 7 bases separated the two germline ends. The CDR3 is CASRNNNYGYTF. The CDR3 DNA reads as TGTGCCAGCAGAAACAACAACTATGGCTACACCTTC.

This sequence joins TRBV6-1 and TRBJ2-7; D gene unclear. V gave up 0 bases and J gave up 6 bases, with 15 bases separating them. The CDR3 has 15 amino acids. Germline loops: CDR1 MNHNS, CDR2 SASEGT. The CDR3 region has the DNA TGTGCCAGCAGTGAAGCGTCAGCGAGCACCTCCGAGCAGTACTTC. Residues: CASSEASASTSEQYF.

The rearrangement uses TRBV5-1 and TRBJ2-7, with TRBD2 matching over 11 bases. Per germline, CDR1 SGHRS and CDR2 YFSETQ. Trimming took 3 bases from V and 5 from J; bases not matched to a gene: 7. The CDR3 length is 15 residues. CDR3 residues: CASSSLAGGPNEQYF. The DNA for the CDR3 is TGCGCCAGCAGCTCTCTAGCGGGGGGCCCTAACGAGCAGTACTTC.

The rearrangement uses TRBV7-2 and TRBJ2-2, with D unresolved. Trimming cost V 7 bases and J 11 bases, with 17 bases left between them. This CDR3 is built from 13 residues. The germline V gene has CDR1 SGHTA and CDR2 FQGNSA. The CDR3 DNA reads TGTGCCAGCACTTGGTGGGCTGGTGGAGAGCTGTTTTTT. It codes for CASTWWAGGELFF. The full variable domain, completed using reference TRBV7-2 and TRBJ2-2, is GAGVSQSPSNKVTEKGKDVELRCDPISGHTALYWYRQSLGQGLEFLIYFQGNSAPDKSGLPSDRFSAERTGGSVSTLTIQRTQQEDSAVYLCASTWWAGGELFFGEGSRLTVL.